Detailed here is one TCR beta chain. Its antigen is unknown. No base quality information exists; no much larger clone differs at one position. The source of the sample is a study of blood T cell repertoires in COVID-19 (dated by TCRdb to about 2020). Study-wide context: The collaborator samples originated in the United States, Italy and Spain and spanned the acute and convalescent phases of COVID-19. The material from the prospective study consisted of cDNA or gDNA derived from T cells, B-cell-depleted T cells, or PBMCs. Deeply sampled blood TCRbeta repertoires from subjects exposed to, actively infected with, or recovered from COVID-19 were included in the dataset. The repertoires were released in a freely available public database meant as a resource for research on the immune response to SARS-CoV-2. Samples were obtained from the ongoing ImmuneRACE study (first 160 participants) and from 1,200 or so subjects provided by 6 global collaborators. The sample metadata nearly always contained a de-identified subject ID, COVID-19 status, age in years and sex. HLA class I and class II types, where available, came from metadata supplied by the sample provider rather than from assay-based typing. Broader findings and caveats from the paper: Clinical and demographic metadata were provided uncurated, with the amount varying by source and participant.

At one collaborating source in Seattle, patients were enrolled during active infection and were followed longitudinally through the course of disease. The collaborating institutions used their own protocols to collect whole blood in K2EDTA tubes. For TCRbeta analysis, collaborator samples were shipped as frozen whole blood, as isolated PBMCs, or as DNA extracted from either sample type. TCRbeta CDR3 regions were amplified from genomic DNA using the immunoSEQ Assay, a bias-controlled multiplex PCR. In the authors' own workflow: The number of nucleated cells in each sample was estimated from the amplification of reference gene primers within the assay. Sequence reads were collapsed and filtered to measure the absolute abundance of every unique TCRbeta CDR3 rearrangement. For each sample, productive Simpson clonality was calculated by taking the square root of Simpson's diversity index across productive rearrangements. TCRdb carries this immuneACCESS record with in-frame sequences only. Its versions omit some clonotypes, under half of them owing to an unresolved V gene in the studies checked, with the rest unexplained. The DNA was the basis for D and trimming; V, J and clone size are from that table. This sample holds approximately 300,000 clones; 75% to 95% were observed only once. Roughly 7% of the sample is taken by the ten largest.

Including cysteine and phenylalanine, the CDR3 has 14 amino acids. Of the read, only the CDR3 DNA is kept; its 42 bases are in frame from base 1. CDR1 and CDR2 were assigned from the germline V gene as LGHNA and YNFKEQ. The V end gives up 0 bases and the J end 6 bases, leaving 0 bases in the junction not matched to a gene. This TCR was sampled from a woman aged 30 to 39 with COVID-19, enrolled during active disease. Sequencing input: peripheral blood. The chain is assembled from TRBV4-2 and TRBJ2-2; TRBD1 aligns with 8 central bases. The CDR3 region has the sequence CASSQDRGPGELFF. The DNA is as follows: TGTGCCAGCAGCCAAGACAGGGGGCCCGGGGAGCTGTTTTTT.